This TCR beta chain was recovered during a study of T cell responses to AZD1222 COVID-19 vaccine. Turning to the study itself: Second doses that came at about 4 or about 12 weeks were put together. Whole-study results and caveats: Among spike-specific TCRs, nearly half reportedly target unmutated variant regions. Clonal diversity may have been underestimated in mostly white British donors. Regions 160-218 and 743-854 held dominance among vaccine-associated CD4 TCRs, which spanned spike.

Profiling relied on immunoSEQ multiplex PCR, and the TCRdb table lists in-frame clones only, not all of them. The repertoire holds more than 100,000 clones, with about 88% as singletons. This clone has only one observation. As yet, its antigen is unknown. This clonotype was obtained from an adult in good health. The sample was peripheral blood, taken on day 0 of AZD1222 vaccination.

The CDR3 reads CASGLPPDFYGYTF. CDR3 nucleotides: TGTGCTAGTGGTTTGCCCCCGGACTTCTATGGCTACACCTTC. The V gene is TRBV12-5, the J gene TRBJ1-2; D is undetermined. Trimming removed 2 bases from V and 4 bases from J, with 11 bases in between. Germline assignment: CDR1 LGHNT and CDR2 FRNRAP. The CDR3 sequence is 14 residues long. Based on the CDR3 plus reference TRBV12-5 and TRBJ1-2, the full variable domain is DARVTQTPRHKVTEMGQEVTMRCQPILGHNTVFWYRQTMMQGLELLAYFRNRAPLDDSGMPKDRFSAEMPDATLATLKIQPSEPRDSAVYFCASGLPPDFYGYTFGSGTRLTVV.